These 20 T cell receptor beta chains came from one sample sequenced in a study of cytomegalovirus exposure and HLA in healthy donors. This PCR relied on a set of 60 Vbeta primers and 13 Jbeta primers. Libraries were prepared by immunoSEQ multiplex PCR; TCRdb keeps only in-frame clonotypes and omits some of them. This sample has more than 90,000 clones, with 65% to 85% found just once. Sequencing was carried out using PBMCs. These receptors originate from a man between 45 and 60 years old in good health and CMV-seronegative.

This rearrangement joins TRBV19 to TRBJ2-2, with TRBD1 identical over 8 bases. Germline V gene data show CDR1 as LNHDA and CDR2 as SQIVND (reference sequence). This CDR3 comprises 16 residues. V dropped 3 bases and J dropped 4; count of bases not matched to a gene: 7. The CDR3 DNA sequence: TGTGCCAGTAGTATTAGGCAGGGGGCGTCCACCGGGGAGCTGTTTTTT. It yields the protein CASSIRQGASTGELFF.

This sequence joins TRBV18 and TRBJ1-1; possibly TRBD1 for D (5 bases). CDR1 and CDR2 from the germline V gene are KGHSH and LQKENI. The V gene lost 3 bases and the J gene lost 5 bases, with 13 bases spanning the gap. The CDR3 runs 14 residues. The CDR3 DNA is TGTGCCAGCTCACCCAAAGGGGCGGGGACTGAAGCTTTCTTT. Translated: CASSPKGAGTEAFF.

V is TRBV4-2 and J is TRBJ2-7; 8 nucleotides match TRBD2. V dropped 1 base and J dropped 2; count of bases not matched to a gene: 4. This CDR3 has 15 amino acids. Germline values: CDR1 LGHNA, CDR2 YNFKEQ. Here the CDR3 DNA reads TGTGCCAGCAGCCAAGGAGCGGGAGTCACCTACGAGCAGTACTTC. As protein: CASSQGAGVTYEQYF.

The chain carries TRBV21-1 and TRBJ2-1; whether TRBD2, the table's D call, matches the DNA was not checked. TRBV21-1 is a listed pseudogene. This CDR3 has 18 residues. CDR3 residues: CASSPQSSSGSSYNEQFF. Here the CDR3 DNA reads TGTGCCAGCAGCCCCCAGAGTTCTAGCGGAAGCTCCTACAATGAGCAGTTCTTC.

This sequence joins TRBV28 and TRBJ1-2, with a tentative D call TRBD1 (5 bases). Germline V gives CDR1 MDHEN, CDR2 SYDVKM. Trimming removed 1 base at V and 8 bases at J, with 11 bases between. The CDR3 has 13 residues. This CDR3 reads CASSLSGGVGYTF. CDR3 coding DNA: TGTGCCAGCAGTTTATCGGGGGGGGTGGGCTACACCTTC.

V is TRBV9 and J is TRBJ1-1; 8 bases are a match to TRBD1. This CDR3 region has 15 residues. V dropped 3 bases and J dropped 4; count of bases not matched to a gene: 8. The V gene's germline CDR1 is SGDLS and CDR2 YYNGEE. The CDR3 is CASSGGAGGPTEAFF. The CDR3 DNA sequence: TGTGCCAGCAGCGGGGGGGCAGGGGGCCCCACTGAAGCTTTCTTT.

The CDR3 DNA reads TGTGCCAGCAGCCCCAGGGGCTCTGGAAACACCATATATTTT. Translated: CASSPRGSGNTIYF. The rearrangement uses TRBV7-9 and TRBJ1-3; tentatively, D is TRBD1 (6 bases). Germline values: CDR1 SEHNR, CDR2 FQNEAQ (reference sequence). The CDR3 contains 14 residues. Trimming shortened V by 5 bases and J by 0 bases, and 8 bases separated the two germline ends.

This sequence joins TRBV6-5 and TRBJ1-1; 7 bases are shared with TRBD1. From germline, CDR1 is MNHEY and CDR2 SVGAGI. J lost 9 bases, V lost 6 bases, and 16 bases had no gene match. The CDR3 consists of 15 residues. The CDR3 loop reads CASSRDSGALVQAFF. The CDR3 DNA follows: TGTGCCAGCAGCCGGGACAGCGGCGCCCTAGTACAAGCTTTCTTT.

CDR3 protein: CSVEDGTGGDEKLFF. CDR3 DNA: TGCAGCGTTGAAGACGGGACAGGGGGCGATGAAAAACTGTTTTTT. The gene calls are TRBV29-1 and TRBJ1-4; 12 positions match TRBD1. After removal of 0 bases from V and 6 bases from J, the junction contained 2 bases not matched to a gene. Germline CDR1 and CDR2: SQVTM and ANQGSEA. There are 15 residues in the CDR3.

The chain joins TRBV7-2 to TRBJ1-2; TRBD1 aligns across 8 bases. Germline V gene data show CDR1 as SGHTA and CDR2 as FQGNSA. CDR3 length: 15 amino acids. J lost 3 bases, V lost 3 bases, and 6 bases had no gene match. Here the CDR3 reads CASSFGQGAHYGYTF. The CDR3 DNA reads as TGTGCCAGCAGCTTTGGTCAGGGGGCCCACTATGGCTACACCTTC.

About this clone: Mismatch with germline at one junction end may stem from a read error. This chain's CDR3 is CASGVDTTNEKLFF. In DNA, the CDR3 is TGTGCCAGCGGCGTAGACACAACTAATGAAAAACTGTTTTTT. J is TRBJ1-4 and V is TRBV9, with D hard to call. Looked up from germline, CDR1 is SGDLS and CDR2 is YYNGEE. This CDR3 spans 14 amino acids.

The chain links TRBV9 to TRBJ2-1; D may be TRBD1 (6 bases). The CDR3 is 15 residues long. The germline V gene encodes CDR1 SGDLS and CDR2 YYNGEE. Deletions cut 6 bases from V and 0 bases from J, with 13 bases between. Here the CDR3 DNA reads TGTGCCAGCACTCGCGGACAGAGCTCCTACAATGAGCAGTTCTTC. The encoded protein is CASTRGQSSYNEQFF.

Worth noting for this clone: Relative to the germline gene, one junction end is altered; a read error may explain this. The chain joins TRBV19 to TRBJ1-2, with TRBD1 matching over 7 bases. The CDR3 spans 14 residues. The germline V gene encodes CDR1 LNHDA and CDR2 SQIVND (reference sequence). The CDR3 here is CASTQDSGGYGYTF. CDR3 in DNA: TGTGCAAGTACCCAGGACTCAGGGGGCTATGGCTACACCTTC.

The V gene is TRBV19, the J gene TRBJ2-1; 7 nucleotides line up with TRBD2. With V trimmed by 4 bases and J by 8 bases, 8 bases remained unmatched. This CDR3 is built from 14 residues. Germline V gene lookup returns CDR1 LNHDA and CDR2 SQIVND (reference sequence). In DNA form, the CDR3 reads TGTGCCAGTAGTACTGGAGCGGGGTCGCATGAGCAGTTCTTC. Translated: CASSTGAGSHEQFF.

Remarks on this clone: An end of the junction differs from the germline gene, which may be a read error. V gene TRBV7-9 combines with J gene TRBJ2-6; D gene unclear. The CDR3 is 15 residues long. Germline-derived CDR1 and CDR2 are SEHNR and FQNEAQ (reference sequence). The CDR3 coding sequence is TGTTCCAGCAGCTTAGTCGGCTCTGGGGCCAACGTCCTGACTTTC. Protein sequence: CSSSLVGSGANVLTF.

The chain carries TRBV9 and TRBJ2-5; 12 nucleotides align to TRBD1. The J call may not be correct, given that the DNA end is closer to TRBJ2-7. The CDR3 loop spans 15 amino acids. CDR1 and CDR2 (germline): SGDLS, YYNGEE. The CDR3, as DNA: TGTGCCAGCAGCGAAGCCGGGACAGGGGGCAACGAGCAGTACTTC. Its protein product is CASSEAGTGGNEQYF.

The rearrangement uses TRBV7-2 and TRBJ2-1, with D possibly TRBD2 on 7 matching bases. The V end lost 5 bases, the J end lost 0 bases, and 20 bases lay between the germline ends. CDR3 size: 18 residues. In germline, CDR1 is SGHTA, CDR2 FQGNSA. The CDR3 region has the DNA TGTGCCAGCAGCCGACCAGGGGCGGGGGCGACCTCCTACAATGAGCAGTTCTTC. Translating gives CASSRPGAGATSYNEQFF.

The V call is TRBV7-9, the J call TRBJ1-4; 9 positions match TRBD1. The germline V gene encodes CDR1 SEHNR and CDR2 FQNEAQ (reference sequence). V shed 5 bases and J 5 bases; nucleotides not matched to a gene: 3. The CDR3 is 14 residues long. CDR3 protein: CASSTTGGNEKLFF. Written as DNA, the CDR3 is TGTGCCAGCAGCACGACAGGGGGGAATGAAAAACTGTTTTTT.

The J gene is TRBJ2-1, the V gene TRBV14; D gene ambiguous. This CDR3 is built from 13 residues. In germline, CDR1 is SGHDN, CDR2 FVKESK. V was shortened by 4 bases and J by 8 bases, with 12 bases between the two germline ends. The chain's CDR3 is CASSRPNRDEQFF. The CDR3 DNA reads as TGTGCCAGCAGCCGCCCGAACCGGGATGAGCAGTTCTTC. Full variable domain (remainder filled in from reference TRBV14 and TRBJ2-1): EAGVTQFPSHSVIEKGQTVTLRCDPISGHDNLYWYRRVMGKEIKFLLHFVKESKQDESGMPNNRFLAERTGGTYSTLKVQPAELEDSGVYFCASSRPNRDEQFFGPGTRLTVL.

V gene TRBV19 combines with J gene TRBJ2-5; no clear D gene. V was shortened by 1 base and J by 4 bases, with 10 bases between the two germline ends. Germline CDR1 reads LNHDA; CDR2 reads SQIVND (reference sequence). The CDR3 runs to 14 residues. The CDR3 protein is CASSIGRLRETQYF. In nucleotides, the CDR3 is TGTGCCAGTAGTATAGGGCGGCTGAGAGAGACCCAGTACTTC.